This T cell receptor (beta chain) was captured in a study of blood T cell repertoires in COVID-19. Across the study: Whether acute or convalescent, the COVID-19 samples came from the United States, Italy and Spain. T cells, B-cell-depleted T cells, or PBMCs provided the cDNA or gDNA that served as material.

Authors' data handling: Estimated nucleated cell counts came from reference gene primer amplification. The assay was immunoSEQ multiplex PCR, and TCRdb's table has in-frame clones only and misses some. D and trimming were read from the DNA, whereas the V and J calls and clone size are those reported in that table. Of about 150,000 clones listed, around 85% were seen once; the top ten hold 2% to 3%. The TCR originated in a woman in her 70s with acute or convalescent COVID-19. Sample: peripheral blood.

The CDR3 DNA sequence: TGTGCCAGTAGCCCAGACGGGGACAGGGTAGGGAAGAATCAGCCCCAGCATTTT. Encoded protein: CASSPDGDRVGKNQPQHF. The chain combines TRBV19 with TRBJ1-5, with 9 nucleotides matching TRBD1. The length of the CDR3 is 18 residues. Germline CDR1 reads LNHDA; CDR2 reads SQIVND (reference sequence). The junction had 16 bases not matched to a gene; V was cut back by 6 bases and J by 4 bases.